This T cell receptor (beta chain) was profiled in a study of blood T cell repertoires in COVID-19. Study-level information: The United States, Italy and Spain provided the acute and convalescent COVID-19 samples. PBMCs, B-cell-depleted T cells, or T cells were the source of the cDNA or gDNA that made up the material.

Original data processing: From reference gene primer amplification, estimates of nucleated cell counts were derived. Libraries were prepared by immunoSEQ multiplex PCR; TCRdb keeps only in-frame clonotypes and omits some of them. The V and J calls and clone size are taken from that table; D and trimming were inferred from the DNA. The table has under 85,000 clones, around 85% seen once. CDR1 is GTSNPN and CDR2 is SVGIG in the germline V gene (reference sequence). This CDR3 spans 14 amino acids. Trimming took off 0 bases at V and 4 bases at J, with 10 bases between the two ends. This receptor was identified in a man between 35 and 55 years old with COVID-19, enrolled during active disease. This chain joins TRBV30 and TRBJ1-5, with unresolved D. Sequencing input: peripheral blood. The CDR3 region has the DNA TGTGCCTGGAGTGTATCTGGCAGGAATCAGCCCCAGCATTTT. This encodes CAWSVSGRNQPQHF.